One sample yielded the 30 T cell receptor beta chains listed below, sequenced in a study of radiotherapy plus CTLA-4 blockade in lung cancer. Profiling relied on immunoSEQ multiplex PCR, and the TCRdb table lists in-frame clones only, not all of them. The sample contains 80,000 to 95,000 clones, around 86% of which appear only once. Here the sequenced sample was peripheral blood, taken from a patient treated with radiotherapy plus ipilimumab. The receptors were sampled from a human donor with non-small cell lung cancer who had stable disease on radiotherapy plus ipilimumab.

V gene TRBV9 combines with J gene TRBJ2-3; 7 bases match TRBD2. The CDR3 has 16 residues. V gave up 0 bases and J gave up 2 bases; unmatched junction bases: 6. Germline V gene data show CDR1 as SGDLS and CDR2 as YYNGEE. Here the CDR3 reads CASSVGSGATTDTQYF. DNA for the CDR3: TGTGCCAGCAGCGTAGGGAGCGGGGCTACCACAGATACGCAGTATTTT.

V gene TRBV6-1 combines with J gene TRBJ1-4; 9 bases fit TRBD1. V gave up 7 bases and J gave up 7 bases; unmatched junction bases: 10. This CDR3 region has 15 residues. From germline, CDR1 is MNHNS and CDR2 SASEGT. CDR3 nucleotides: TGTGCCAGCACCAAGGAGGGGACAGGGCTTGAAAAACTGTTTTTT. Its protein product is CASTKEGTGLEKLFF.

CDR3 in DNA: TGTGCCAGCAGCTTGGAGGCGACAGGGTACACCGGGGAGCTGTTTTTT. Translation gives CASSLEATGYTGELFF. This chain uses TRBV5-6 with TRBJ2-2; 7 nucleotides match TRBD1. Germline CDR1 is SGHDT and CDR2 is YYEEEE. J gave up 3 bases and V 0 bases, and 5 bases lay outside the gene matches. This CDR3 has 16 residues. The whole variable domain, remainder taken from reference TRBV5-6 and TRBJ2-2, is DAGVTQSPTHLIKTRGQQVTLRCSPKSGHDTVSWYQQALGQGPQFIFQYYEEEERQRGNFPDRFSGHQFPNYSSELNVNALLLGDSALYLCASSLEATGYTGELFFGEGSRLTVL.

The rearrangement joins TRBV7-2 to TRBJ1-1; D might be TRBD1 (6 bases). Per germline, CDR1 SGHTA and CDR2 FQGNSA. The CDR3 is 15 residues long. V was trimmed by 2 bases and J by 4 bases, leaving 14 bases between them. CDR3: CASSLIQGGSTEAFF. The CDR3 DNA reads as TGTGCCAGCAGCTTAATACAGGGAGGGTCCACTGAAGCTTTCTTT.

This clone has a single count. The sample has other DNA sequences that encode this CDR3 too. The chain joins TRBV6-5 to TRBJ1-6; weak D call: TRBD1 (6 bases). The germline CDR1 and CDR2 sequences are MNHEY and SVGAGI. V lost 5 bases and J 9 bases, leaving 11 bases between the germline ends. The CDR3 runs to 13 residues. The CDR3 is CASSQQGSSPLHF. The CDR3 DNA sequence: TGTGCCAGCAGTCAACAGGGCTCTTCACCCCTCCACTTT.

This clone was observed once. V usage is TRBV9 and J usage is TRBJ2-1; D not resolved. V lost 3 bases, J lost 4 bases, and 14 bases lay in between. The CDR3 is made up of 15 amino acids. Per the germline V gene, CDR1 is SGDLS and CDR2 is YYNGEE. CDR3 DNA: TGTGCCAGCAGCGAAAGAGACTCAACTTACAATGAGCAGTTCTTC. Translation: CASSERDSTYNEQFF.

The CDR3, as DNA: TGTGCCAGCAGCTTAAGAAAAGGGCTAGCGTTCGTCTCCTACAATGAGCAGTTCTTC. Amino acids: CASSLRKGLAFVSYNEQFF. The rearrangement uses TRBV7-2 and TRBJ2-1; D is possibly TRBD2 (6 bases). The ends were cut back, 2 bases at V and 0 bases at J, with 20 bases in the middle. The CDR3 length is 19 residues. Germline V lookup: CDR1 SGHTA, CDR2 FQGNSA.

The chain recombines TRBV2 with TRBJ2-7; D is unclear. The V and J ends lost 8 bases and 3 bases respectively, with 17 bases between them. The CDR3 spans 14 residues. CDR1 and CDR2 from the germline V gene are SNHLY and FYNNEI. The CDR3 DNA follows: TGTGCCAGCCTGGTTGACGACCACTTCTACGAGCAGTACTTC. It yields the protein CASLVDDHFYEQYF.

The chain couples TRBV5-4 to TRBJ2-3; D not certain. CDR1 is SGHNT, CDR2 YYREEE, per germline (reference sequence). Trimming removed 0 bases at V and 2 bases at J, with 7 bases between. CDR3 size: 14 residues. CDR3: CASSLEVHTDTQYF. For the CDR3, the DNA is TGTGCCAGCAGCTTGGAGGTGCACACAGATACGCAGTATTTT.

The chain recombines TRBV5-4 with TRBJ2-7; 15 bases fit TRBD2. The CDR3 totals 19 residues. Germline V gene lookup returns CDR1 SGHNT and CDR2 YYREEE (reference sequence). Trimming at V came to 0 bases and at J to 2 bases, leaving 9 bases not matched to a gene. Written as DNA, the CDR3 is TGTGCCAGCAGCTTGGCTGGACTAGCGGGAGGGAGAGATCCCTACGAGCAGTACTTC. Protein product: CASSLAGLAGGRDPYEQYF.

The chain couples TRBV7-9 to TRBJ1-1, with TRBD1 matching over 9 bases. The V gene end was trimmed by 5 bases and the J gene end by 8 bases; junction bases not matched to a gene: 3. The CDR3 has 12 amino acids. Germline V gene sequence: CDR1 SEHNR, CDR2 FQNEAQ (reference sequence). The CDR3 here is CASSQQGAEAFF. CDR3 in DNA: TGTGCCAGCAGCCAACAGGGGGCCGAAGCTTTCTTT.

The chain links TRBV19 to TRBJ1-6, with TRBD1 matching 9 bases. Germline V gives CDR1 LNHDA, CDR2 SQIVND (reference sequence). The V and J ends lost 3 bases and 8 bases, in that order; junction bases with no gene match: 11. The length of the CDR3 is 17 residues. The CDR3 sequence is CASSILPGQGRHSPLHF. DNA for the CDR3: TGTGCCAGTAGTATCCTTCCTGGACAGGGGCGTCATTCACCCCTCCACTTT.

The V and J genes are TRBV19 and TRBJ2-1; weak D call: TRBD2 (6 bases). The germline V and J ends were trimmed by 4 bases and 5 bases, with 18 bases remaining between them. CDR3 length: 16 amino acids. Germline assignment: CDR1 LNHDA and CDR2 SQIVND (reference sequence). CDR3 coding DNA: TGTGCCAGTAGTACCCCTGGGGCTAGCGCACACAATGAGCAGTTCTTC. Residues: CASSTPGASAHNEQFF. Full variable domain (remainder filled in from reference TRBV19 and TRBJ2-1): DGGITQSPKYLFRKEGQNVTLSCEQNLNHDAMYWYRQDPGQGLRLIYYSQIVNDFQKGDIAEGYSVSREKKESFPLTVTSAQKNPTAFYLCASSTPGASAHNEQFFGPGTRLTVL.

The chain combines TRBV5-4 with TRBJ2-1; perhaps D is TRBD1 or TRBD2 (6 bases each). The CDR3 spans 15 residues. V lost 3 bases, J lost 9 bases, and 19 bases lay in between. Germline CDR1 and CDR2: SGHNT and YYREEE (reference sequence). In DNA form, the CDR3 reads TGTGCCAGCAGCTCCGGGGGCGGAAGGCCCGGTGAGCAGTTCTTC. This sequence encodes CASSSGGGRPGEQFF.

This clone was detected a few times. The CDR3 DNA reads TGTGCCAGCAGCTTAGAGGGGTTCGCGAACACCGGGGAGCTGTTTTTT. Translated, it gives CASSLEGFANTGELFF. The chain combines TRBV11-3 with TRBJ2-2; D not certain. Trimming removed 0 bases at V and 0 bases at J, with 8 bases between. There are 16 residues in the CDR3. CDR1 SGHNT and CDR2 YENEEA come from the germline V gene.

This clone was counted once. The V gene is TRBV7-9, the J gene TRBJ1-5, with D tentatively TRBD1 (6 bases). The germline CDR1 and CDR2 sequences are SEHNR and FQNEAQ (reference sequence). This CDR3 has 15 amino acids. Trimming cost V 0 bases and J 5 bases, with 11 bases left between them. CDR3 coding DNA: TGTGCCAGCAGCTTAGCGGAGGCAGGGGATCAGCCCCAGCATTTT. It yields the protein CASSLAEAGDQPQHF.

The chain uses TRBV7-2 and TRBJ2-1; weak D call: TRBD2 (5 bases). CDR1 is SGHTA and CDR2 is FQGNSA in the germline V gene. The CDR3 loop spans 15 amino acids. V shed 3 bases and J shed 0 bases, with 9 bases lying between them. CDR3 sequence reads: CASSFSATSYNEQFF. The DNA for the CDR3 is TGTGCCAGCAGCTTTAGCGCAACCTCCTACAATGAGCAGTTCTTC.

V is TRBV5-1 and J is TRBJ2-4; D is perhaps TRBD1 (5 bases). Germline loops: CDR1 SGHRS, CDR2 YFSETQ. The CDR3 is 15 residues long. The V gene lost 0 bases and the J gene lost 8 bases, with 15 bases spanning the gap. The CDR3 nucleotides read TGCGCCAGCAGCTTGGTTTCCAGGGTGATCGACATTCAGTACTTC. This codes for CASSLVSRVIDIQYF.

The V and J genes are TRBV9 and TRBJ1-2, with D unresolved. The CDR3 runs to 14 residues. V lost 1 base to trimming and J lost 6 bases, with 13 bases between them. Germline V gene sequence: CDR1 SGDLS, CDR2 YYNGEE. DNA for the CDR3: TGTGCCAGCAGCGTACCGACCCCCGGGGATGGCTACACCTTC. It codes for CASSVPTPGDGYTF.

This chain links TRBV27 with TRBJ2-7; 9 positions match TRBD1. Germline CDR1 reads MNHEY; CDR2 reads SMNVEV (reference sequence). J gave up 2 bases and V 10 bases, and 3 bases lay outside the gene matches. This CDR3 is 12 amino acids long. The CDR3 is CATGTGTYEQYF. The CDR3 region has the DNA TGTGCCACAGGGACAGGGACCTACGAGCAGTACTTC.

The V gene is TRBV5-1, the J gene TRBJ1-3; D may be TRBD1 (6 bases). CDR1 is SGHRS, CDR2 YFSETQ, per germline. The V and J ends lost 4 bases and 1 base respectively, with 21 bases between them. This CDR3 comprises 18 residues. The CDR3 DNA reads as TGCGCCAGCAGCGAACATGGGAAGGACAGATTTTCTGGAAACACCATATATTTT. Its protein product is CASSEHGKDRFSGNTIYF.

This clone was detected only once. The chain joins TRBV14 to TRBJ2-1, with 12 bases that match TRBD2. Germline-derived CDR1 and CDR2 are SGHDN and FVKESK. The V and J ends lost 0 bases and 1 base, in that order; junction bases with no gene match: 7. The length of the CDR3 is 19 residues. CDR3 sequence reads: CASSQEGLAGGVSYNEQFF. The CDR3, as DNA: TGTGCCAGCAGCCAAGAAGGGCTAGCGGGGGGGGTGTCCTACAATGAGCAGTTCTTC. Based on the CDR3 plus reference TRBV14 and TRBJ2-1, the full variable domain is EAGVTQFPSHSVIEKGQTVTLRCDPISGHDNLYWYRRVMGKEIKFLLHFVKESKQDESGMPNNRFLAERTGGTYSTLKVQPAELEDSGVYFCASSQEGLAGGVSYNEQFFGPGTRLTVL.

The CDR3 here is CASSPDGPTYEQYF. The CDR3 DNA reads TGCGCCAGCAGCCCTGACGGACCGACCTACGAGCAGTACTTC. The chain combines TRBV5-1 with TRBJ2-7; no clear D gene. The CDR3 is 14 residues long. Between the trimmed V and J ends, which lost 4 bases and 2 bases, there was a span of 13 bases. The germline V gene has CDR1 SGHRS and CDR2 YFSETQ.

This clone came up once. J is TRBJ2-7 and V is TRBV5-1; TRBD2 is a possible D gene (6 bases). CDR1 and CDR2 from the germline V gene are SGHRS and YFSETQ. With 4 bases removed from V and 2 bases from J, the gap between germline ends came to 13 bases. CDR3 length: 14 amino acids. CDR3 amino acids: CASSQFGGAYEQYF. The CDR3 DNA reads TGCGCCAGCAGCCAATTTGGCGGGGCCTACGAGCAGTACTTC.

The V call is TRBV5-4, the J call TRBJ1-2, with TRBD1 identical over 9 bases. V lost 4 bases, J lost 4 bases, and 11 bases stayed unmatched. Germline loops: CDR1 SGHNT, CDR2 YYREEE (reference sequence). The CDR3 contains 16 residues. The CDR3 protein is CASSNRTGGPSYGYTF. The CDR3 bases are TGTGCCAGCAGCAACCGTACAGGGGGCCCTTCCTATGGCTACACCTTC.

This chain's CDR3 is CASSQERETGELFF. The CDR3 DNA follows: TGCGCCAGCAGCCAAGAGCGTGAGACGGGGGAGCTGTTTTTT. The V and J genes are TRBV4-1 and TRBJ2-2; no clear D gene. Trimming removed 0 bases from V and 8 bases from J, with 10 bases in between. The CDR3 length is 14 residues. Germline V CDR1 and CDR2: MGHRA, YSYEKL.

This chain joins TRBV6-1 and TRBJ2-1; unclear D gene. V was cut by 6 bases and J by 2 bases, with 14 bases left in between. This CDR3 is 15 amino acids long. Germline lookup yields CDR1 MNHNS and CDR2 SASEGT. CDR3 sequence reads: CASRGGPQPYNEQFF. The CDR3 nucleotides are TGTGCCAGCAGGGGCGGTCCCCAACCCTACAATGAGCAGTTCTTC.

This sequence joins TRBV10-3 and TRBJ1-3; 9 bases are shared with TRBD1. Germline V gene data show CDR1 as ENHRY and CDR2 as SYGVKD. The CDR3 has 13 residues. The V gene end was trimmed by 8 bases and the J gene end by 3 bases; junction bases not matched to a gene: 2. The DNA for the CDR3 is TGTGCCATCGGACAGGGGCTTGGAAACACCATATATTTT. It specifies CAIGQGLGNTIYF.

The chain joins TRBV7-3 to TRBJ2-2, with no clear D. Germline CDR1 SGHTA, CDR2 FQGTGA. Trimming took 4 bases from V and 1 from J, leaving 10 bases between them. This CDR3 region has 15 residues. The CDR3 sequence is CASSSRTKNTGELFF. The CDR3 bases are TGTGCCAGCAGCTCCCGAACCAAGAACACCGGGGAGCTGTTTTTT.

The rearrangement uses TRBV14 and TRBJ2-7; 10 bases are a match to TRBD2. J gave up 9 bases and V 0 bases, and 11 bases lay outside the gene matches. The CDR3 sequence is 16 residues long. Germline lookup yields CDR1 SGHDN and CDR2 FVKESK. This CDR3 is CASSQDLVAGGNGQYF. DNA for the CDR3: TGTGCCAGCAGCCAAGATTTGGTAGCGGGGGGAAACGGGCAGTACTTC.